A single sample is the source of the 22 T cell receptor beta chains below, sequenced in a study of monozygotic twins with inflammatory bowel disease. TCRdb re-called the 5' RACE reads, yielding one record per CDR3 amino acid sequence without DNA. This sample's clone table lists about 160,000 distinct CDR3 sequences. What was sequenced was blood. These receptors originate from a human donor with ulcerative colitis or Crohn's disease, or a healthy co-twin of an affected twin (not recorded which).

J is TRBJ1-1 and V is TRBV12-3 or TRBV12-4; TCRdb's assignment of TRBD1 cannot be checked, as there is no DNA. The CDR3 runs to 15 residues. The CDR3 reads CASSLFGGSNTEAFF.

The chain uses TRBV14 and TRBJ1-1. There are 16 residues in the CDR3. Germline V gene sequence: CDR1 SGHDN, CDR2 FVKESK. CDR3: CASSQGSRGAFAEAFF.

The CDR3 region is CASSQGQGAGSGANVLTF. The chain is built from TRBV27 and TRBJ2-6; the D gene TCRdb calls, TRBD1, cannot be checked with no DNA. The V gene's germline CDR1 is MNHEY and CDR2 SMNVEV (reference sequence). CDR3 length: 18 amino acids.

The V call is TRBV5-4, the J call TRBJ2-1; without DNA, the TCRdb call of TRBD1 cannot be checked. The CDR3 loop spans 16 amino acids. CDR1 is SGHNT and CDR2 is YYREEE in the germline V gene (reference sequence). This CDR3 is CASSLGQGALYNEQFF.

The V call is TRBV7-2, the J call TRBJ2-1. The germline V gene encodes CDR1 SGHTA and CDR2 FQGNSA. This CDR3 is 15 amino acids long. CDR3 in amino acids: CASSLNPHPYNEQFF.

The CDR3: CASSPGQQMRELAKNIQYF. The J gene is TRBJ2-4, the V gene TRBV9; with no DNA, the TCRdb D assignment of TRBD1 cannot be verified. The CDR3 spans 19 residues. Germline loops: CDR1 SGDLS, CDR2 YYNGEE.

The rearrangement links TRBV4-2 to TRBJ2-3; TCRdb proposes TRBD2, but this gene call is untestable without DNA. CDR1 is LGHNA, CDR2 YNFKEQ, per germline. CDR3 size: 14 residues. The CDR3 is CASSQGQLGDTQYF.

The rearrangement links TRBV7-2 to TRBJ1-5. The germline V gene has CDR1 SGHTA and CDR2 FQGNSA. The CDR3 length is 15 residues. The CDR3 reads CASKGSFNSNQPQHF.

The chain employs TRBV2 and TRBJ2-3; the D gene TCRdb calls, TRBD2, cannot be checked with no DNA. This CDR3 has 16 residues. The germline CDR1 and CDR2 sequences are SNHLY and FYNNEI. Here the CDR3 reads CASSEVGLGSTDTQYF.

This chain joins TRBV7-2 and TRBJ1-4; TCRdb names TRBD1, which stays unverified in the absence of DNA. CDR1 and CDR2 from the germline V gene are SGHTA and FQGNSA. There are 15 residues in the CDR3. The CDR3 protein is CASSPGTTTNEKLFF.

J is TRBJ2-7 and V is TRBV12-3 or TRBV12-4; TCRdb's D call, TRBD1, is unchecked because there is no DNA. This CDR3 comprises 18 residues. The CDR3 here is CASSLTGGIWYLHYEQYF.

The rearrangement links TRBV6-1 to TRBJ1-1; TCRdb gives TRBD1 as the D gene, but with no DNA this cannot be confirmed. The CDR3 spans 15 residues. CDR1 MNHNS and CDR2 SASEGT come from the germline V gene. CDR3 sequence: CASNKLPGWDTEAFF.

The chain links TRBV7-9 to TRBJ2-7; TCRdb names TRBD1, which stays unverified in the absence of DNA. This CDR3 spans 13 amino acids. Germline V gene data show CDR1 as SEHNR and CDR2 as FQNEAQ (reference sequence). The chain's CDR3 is CASIRPDRDEQYF.

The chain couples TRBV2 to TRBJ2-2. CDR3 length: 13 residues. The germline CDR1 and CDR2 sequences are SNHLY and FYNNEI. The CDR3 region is CASDRHRTGELFF.

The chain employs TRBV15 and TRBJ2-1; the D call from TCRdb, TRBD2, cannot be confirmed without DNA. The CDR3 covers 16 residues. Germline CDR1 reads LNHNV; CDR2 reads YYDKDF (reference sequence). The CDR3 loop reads CATSTSSGSGYNEQFF. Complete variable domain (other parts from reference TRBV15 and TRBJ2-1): DAMVIQNPRYQVTQFGKPVTLSCSQTLNHNVMYWYQQKSSQAPKLLFHYYDKDFNNEADTPDNFQSRRPNTSFCFLDIRSPGLGDTAMYLCATSTSSGSGYNEQFFGPGTRLTVL.

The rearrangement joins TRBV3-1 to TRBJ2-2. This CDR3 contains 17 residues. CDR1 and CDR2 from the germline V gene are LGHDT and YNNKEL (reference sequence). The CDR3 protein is CASSQDEVTVNTGELFF.

CDR3 sequence: CSASTLTGGPSGNTIYF. The chain joins TRBV20-1 to TRBJ1-3; TCRdb picks TRBD1, but there is no DNA to check that call. The CDR3 loop spans 17 amino acids. Germline-derived CDR1 and CDR2 are DFQATT and SNEGSKA (reference sequence).

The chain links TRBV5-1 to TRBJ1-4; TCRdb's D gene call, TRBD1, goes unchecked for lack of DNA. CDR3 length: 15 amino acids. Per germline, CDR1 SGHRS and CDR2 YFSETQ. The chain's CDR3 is CASSTGGGADEKLFF. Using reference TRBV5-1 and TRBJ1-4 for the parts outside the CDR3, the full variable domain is KAGVTQTPRYLIKTRGQQVTLSCSPISGHRSVSWYQQTPGQGLQFLFEYFSETQRNKGNFPGRFSGRQFSNSRSEMNVSTLELGDSALYLCASSTGGGADEKLFFGSGTQLSVL.

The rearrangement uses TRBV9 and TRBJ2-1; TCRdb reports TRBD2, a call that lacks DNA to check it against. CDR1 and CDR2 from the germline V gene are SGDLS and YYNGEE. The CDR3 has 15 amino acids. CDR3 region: CASSVLLAGVNEQFF.

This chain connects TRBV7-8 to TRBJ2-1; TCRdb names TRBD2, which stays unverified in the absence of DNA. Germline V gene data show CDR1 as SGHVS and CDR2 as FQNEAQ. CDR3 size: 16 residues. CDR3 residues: CASSSSGTSGKDEQFF. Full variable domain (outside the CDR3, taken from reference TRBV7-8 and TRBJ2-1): GAGVSQSPRYKVAKRGQDVALRCDPISGHVSLFWYQQALGQGPEFLTYFQNEAQLDKSGLPSDRFFAERPEGSVSTLKIQRTQQEDSAVYLCASSSSGTSGKDEQFFGPGTRLTVL.

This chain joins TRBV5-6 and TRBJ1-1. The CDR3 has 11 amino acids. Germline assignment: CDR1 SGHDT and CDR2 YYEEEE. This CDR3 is CASSLGEEAFF.

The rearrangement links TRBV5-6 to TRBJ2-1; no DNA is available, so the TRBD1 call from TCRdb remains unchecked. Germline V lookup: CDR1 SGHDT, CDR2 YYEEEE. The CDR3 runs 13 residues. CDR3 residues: CASSKGQYNEQFF. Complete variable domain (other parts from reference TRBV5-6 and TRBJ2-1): DAGVTQSPTHLIKTRGQQVTLRCSPKSGHDTVSWYQQALGQGPQFIFQYYEEEERQRGNFPDRFSGHQFPNYSSELNVNALLLGDSALYLCASSKGQYNEQFFGPGTRLTVL.